This paragraph covers one T cell receptor beta chain sequence. Antigen: not known. This sample is drawn from a study of blood T cells in healthy people across ages. Broader study findings: Higher naive T cell percentage went strongly together with higher TCR beta diversity. Since the PBMCs were unsorted, naive and antigen-experienced cells could not be conclusively compared.

It was with a sample-barcoded 5' primer and a J-beta primer mix that a second PCR of about 6 to 12 cycles was run. TCRdb redid the calling of the 5' RACE reads with MiXCR, one entry per CDR3 protein. The sample holds 600,000 to 650,000 distinct CDR3 sequences; 58% are singletons and the top ten take roughly 34%. Russia was home to the donors, healthy Caucasian individuals aged about 6 to 90. V trimming: 4 bases; J trimming: 7 bases; junction bases outside the gene matches: 4. Germline loops: CDR1 MNHEY, CDR2 SVGEGT. This CDR3 contains 14 residues. The receptor was isolated from a man aged 60 to 75 in good health. V usage is TRBV6-2 or TRBV6-3 and J usage is TRBJ1-6, with TRBD1 matching over 7 bases. Sequencing was carried out using blood. The CDR3 is CASSSTGQNSPLHF. CDR3 coding DNA: TGTGCCAGCAGTTCGACGGGACAGAATTCACCCCTCCACTTT.